This T cell receptor beta chain came from a study of cytomegalovirus exposure and HLA in healthy donors. The PCR employed 60 Vbeta primers together with 13 Jbeta primers. Assay used: immunoSEQ multiplex PCR; TCRdb lists only in-frame clones, some missing. This table has under 200,000 clones, roughly 84% appearing once. Germline V gene data show CDR1 as MNHEY and CDR2 as SVGAGI. The germline V and J ends were trimmed by 6 bases and 5 bases, with 13 bases remaining between them. This CDR3 is 13 amino acids long. The chain employs TRBV6-5 and TRBJ2-5, with D possibly TRBD2 on 6 matching bases. The clonotype originates from a male donor in good health and CMV-seronegative. The sample was PBMCs. CDR3 region: CASSVRRGETQYF. DNA of the CDR3: TGTGCCAGCAGCGTTAGACGGGGGGAGACCCAGTACTTC.